Below are 25 T cell receptor beta chains sequenced from a single sample in a study of T cell responses to AZD1222 COVID-19 vaccine. Clones were read by immunoSEQ multiplex PCR, and TCRdb kept only the in-frame ones, dropping some. The repertoire holds tens of thousands of clones, with 80% as singletons. The sample in question was peripheral blood, obtained 28 days after the second AZD1222 dose. Receptor source: an adult who received the AZD1222 COVID-19 vaccine.

The gene calls are TRBV7-8 and TRBJ1-2; D is unresolved. This CDR3 is 14 amino acids long. In germline, CDR1 is SGHVS, CDR2 FQNEAQ. V dropped 1 base and J dropped 2 bases, with 8 bases sitting between them. CDR3 DNA sequence: TGTGCCAGCAGCTTAGGGGCAGCGAACTATGGCTACACCTTC. This gives the protein CASSLGAANYGYTF.

V gene TRBV25-1 combines with J gene TRBJ2-1; D uncertain. The germline V and J ends were trimmed by 4 bases and 0 bases, with 10 bases remaining between them. The CDR3 totals 15 residues. In germline, CDR1 is MGHDK, CDR2 SYGVNS. CDR3: CASSAGFSSYNEQFF. As DNA, the CDR3 is TGTGCCAGCAGTGCCGGGTTTAGCTCCTACAATGAGCAGTTCTTC.

The DNA of the CDR3 is TGCAGCGTAGAAAGAAGCGGGGGCTCCTACAATGAGCAGTTCTTC. Translating gives CSVERSGGSYNEQFF. This chain uses TRBV29-1 with TRBJ2-1, with 8 bases that match TRBD2. The CDR3 extends over 15 amino acids. Looked up from germline, CDR1 is SQVTM and CDR2 is ANQGSEA. V shed 6 bases and J 0 bases; nucleotides not matched to a gene: 7.

The rearrangement joins TRBV7-2 to TRBJ2-3; D gene unclear. This CDR3 contains 15 residues. The germline V and J ends were trimmed by 1 base and 0 bases, with 8 bases remaining between them. Germline V gene lookup returns CDR1 SGHTA and CDR2 FQGNSA. CDR3 amino acids: CASSLVGGSTDTQYF. In DNA, the CDR3 is TGTGCCAGCAGCTTAGTCGGCGGTAGCACAGATACGCAGTATTTT. Based on the CDR3 plus reference TRBV7-2 and TRBJ2-3, the full variable domain is GAGVSQSPSNKVTEKGKDVELRCDPISGHTALYWYRQSLGQGLEFLIYFQGNSAPDKSGLPSDRFSAERTGGSVSTLTIQRTQQEDSAVYLCASSLVGGSTDTQYFGPGTRLTVL.

The rearrangement uses TRBV3-1 (or the pseudogene TRBV3-2) and TRBJ2-2, with D perhaps being TRBD1 or TRBD2 (5 bases each). Trimming took 4 bases from V and 5 from J, leaving 17 bases between them. The CDR3 loop spans 16 amino acids. The V gene's germline CDR1 is LGHDT and CDR2 YNNKEL (reference sequence). In nucleotides, the CDR3 is TGTGCCAGCAGCCGGGGGACGCTGGGGCAAACCGGGGAGCTGTTTTTT. As protein: CASSRGTLGQTGELFF.

This clone is medium-sized by share. V gene TRBV10-1 combines with J gene TRBJ2-2; D might be TRBD2 (5 bases). The CDR3 contains 15 residues. Trimming pared 4 bases from V and 5 bases from J, leaving 14 bases between. Germline loops: CDR1 WNHNN, CDR2 SYGVQD (reference sequence). CDR3 nucleotide sequence: TGCGCCAGCAGTGCCACCTTTGAGCGGACCGGGGAGCTGTTTTTT. It yields the protein CASSATFERTGELFF.

This chain connects TRBV21-1 to TRBJ1-3; the table's D call, TRBD1, was not checked against the DNA. TRBV21-1 is reported as a pseudogene. The CDR3 is 18 amino acids. CDR3 protein: CASSVRDRVRVTGNTIYF. The CDR3 nucleotides are TGTGCCAGCAGCGTCCGGGACAGGGTTAGGGTCACTGGAAACACCATATATTTT.

V and J are TRBV28 and TRBJ2-7; a possible D gene is TRBD1 (6 bases). The V end was cut by 10 bases, the J end by 2 bases, with 12 bases between. Per the germline V gene, CDR1 is MDHEN and CDR2 is SYDVKM. This CDR3 is 12 amino acids long. The CDR3 DNA reads TGTGCCATAGAGGACAGCGCCTACGAGCAGTACTTC. Its translation: CAIEDSAYEQYF.

The V and J genes are TRBV6-5 and TRBJ1-4; D gene ambiguous. Germline V gives CDR1 MNHEY, CDR2 SVGAGI. The V end lost 7 bases, the J end lost 3 bases, and 9 bases lay between the germline ends. This CDR3 has 13 residues. The CDR3 sequence: CASNEGPNEKLFF. The CDR3 DNA reads TGTGCCAGCAACGAGGGCCCTAATGAAAAACTGTTTTTT.

The chain employs TRBV7-6 and TRBJ1-2; 7 bases are a match to TRBD1. Germline CDR1 is SGHVS and CDR2 is FNYEAQ. CDR3 length: 12 amino acids. V lost 5 bases, J lost 6 bases, and 3 bases stayed unmatched. The CDR3 DNA reads TGTGCCAGCAGCCAACAGGGGAATGGCTACACCTTC. This codes for CASSQQGNGYTF. The complete variable domain, with remaining parts taken from reference TRBV7-6 and TRBJ1-2, reads GAGVSQSPRYKVTKRGQDVALRCDPISGHVSLYWYRQALGQGPEFLTYFNYEAQQDKSGLPNDRFSAERPEGSISTLTIQRTEQRDSAMYRCASSQQGNGYTFGSGTRLTVV.

This rearrangement joins TRBV27 to TRBJ1-1; TRBD1 aligns across 7 bases. The CDR3 consists of 16 residues. Germline V lookup: CDR1 MNHEY, CDR2 SMNVEV (reference sequence). V was pared by 4 bases and J by 1 base, with 9 bases of the junction left unmatched. The CDR3 sequence is CASSWKGALANTEAFF. The CDR3 nucleotides read TGTGCCAGCAGTTGGAAGGGGGCCCTTGCGAACACTGAAGCTTTCTTT.

This sequence joins TRBV10-2 and TRBJ2-3, with TRBD2 matching over 8 bases. With 2 bases clipped from V and 2 bases from J, the junction kept 9 bases outside the gene matches. The V gene's germline CDR1 is WSHSY and CDR2 SAAADI. The CDR3 sequence is 17 residues long. The CDR3 loop reads CASSEVGSGTYTDTQYF. The CDR3 nucleotides are TGCGCCAGCAGTGAGGTTGGTAGCGGGACTTACACAGATACGCAGTATTTT.

The J gene is TRBJ1-5, the V gene TRBV29-1; D gene unclear. V was cut by 4 bases and J by 4 bases, with 8 bases left in between. CDR3 length: 12 residues. Germline V gives CDR1 SQVTM, CDR2 ANQGSEA. The CDR3 DNA sequence: TGCAGCGTTGGGGCAGATAATCAGCCCCAGCATTTT. Its protein product is CSVGADNQPQHF.

V gene TRBV21-1 combines with J gene TRBJ2-1; the table gives TRBD2 as D, unverified against the DNA. TRBV21-1 is a pseudogene. The CDR3 consists of 21 residues. Written as DNA, the CDR3 is TGTGCCAGCAGCAAACGAATTTCGACTCTTCGAGCGCGAAGCTCCTACAATGAGCAGTTCTTC. Amino acid sequence: CASSKRISTLRARSSYNEQFF.

The chain is built from TRBV7-8 and TRBJ2-1, with 8 bases identical to TRBD2. In germline, CDR1 is SGHVS, CDR2 FQNEAQ. This CDR3 has 17 residues. With 5 bases clipped from V and 2 bases from J, the junction kept 11 bases outside the gene matches. The CDR3 here is CASSQRREAGAYNEQFF. CDR3 DNA sequence: TGTGCCAGCAGCCAGAGGAGGGAAGCGGGGGCCTACAATGAGCAGTTCTTC.

V usage is TRBV2 and J usage is TRBJ1-5; no firm D call. V lost 2 bases and J 0 bases, leaving 8 bases between the germline ends. This CDR3 region has 15 residues. Per germline, CDR1 SNHLY and CDR2 FYNNEI. CDR3 sequence: CASSEQSVSNQPQHF. DNA of the CDR3: TGTGCCAGCAGTGAACAGTCCGTTAGCAATCAGCCCCAGCATTTT. Full variable domain (missing parts from reference TRBV2 and TRBJ1-5): EPEVTQTPSHQVTQMGQEVILRCVPISNHLYFYWYRQILGQKVEFLVSFYNNEISEKSEIFDDQFSVERPDGSNFTLKIRSTKLEDSAMYFCASSEQSVSNQPQHFGDGTRLSIL.

J is TRBJ1-4 and V is TRBV14; D not resolved. The CDR3 has 16 amino acids. Germline V CDR1 and CDR2: SGHDN, FVKESK. V shed 5 bases and J shed 6 bases, with 19 bases lying between them. CDR3 in DNA: TGTGCCAGCAGCGCGCGGGCAGGAGGTTCTCATGAAAAACTGTTTTTT. Residues: CASSARAGGSHEKLFF.

This chain uses TRBV5-1 with TRBJ2-2, with D possibly TRBD1 on 5 matching bases. There are 14 residues in the CDR3. The V end was cut by 4 bases, the J end by 4 bases, with 11 bases between. Germline V lookup: CDR1 SGHRS, CDR2 YFSETQ. The CDR3 region is CASSETTGTGELFF. The CDR3 DNA follows: TGCGCCAGCAGCGAAACCACAGGCACCGGGGAGCTGTTTTTT.

The chain carries TRBV7-9 and TRBJ1-3; 8 positions agree with TRBD1. J was trimmed by 5 bases and V by 6 bases; bases with no gene match: 9. The length of the CDR3 is 15 residues. The germline V gene has CDR1 SEHNR and CDR2 FQNEAQ (reference sequence). The CDR3 sequence: CASRPGQGTRNTIYF. The CDR3 coding sequence is TGTGCCAGCAGACCTGGACAGGGCACAAGAAACACCATATATTTT.

The chain couples TRBV28 to TRBJ1-4; D is unresolved. The length of the CDR3 is 18 residues. Germline CDR1 and CDR2: MDHEN and SYDVKM. V was trimmed by 3 bases and J by 4 bases, leaving 21 bases between them. CDR3 in amino acids: CASSLAPVGRPNNEKLFF. As DNA, the CDR3 is TGTGCCAGCAGTTTGGCCCCCGTCGGTAGACCTAATAATGAAAAACTGTTTTTT.

This chain links TRBV3-1 (or the pseudogene TRBV3-2) with TRBJ1-6; D might be TRBD1 (6 bases). V was cut by 1 base and J by 6 bases, with 13 bases left in between. The length of the CDR3 is 16 residues. The germline gives CDR1 LGHDT, CDR2 YNNKEL (reference sequence). This chain's CDR3 is CASSQGQVPSNSPLHF. Written as DNA, the CDR3 is TGTGCCAGCAGCCAAGGACAGGTCCCTTCTAATTCACCCCTCCACTTT.

The chain uses TRBV6-5 and TRBJ1-1; D call uncertain. Trimming took off 6 bases at V and 4 bases at J, with 12 bases between the two ends. This CDR3 is 13 amino acids long. The germline CDR1 and CDR2 sequences are MNHEY and SVGAGI. This CDR3 reads CASRQQISTEAFF. The CDR3 DNA is TGTGCCAGCAGACAACAGATTTCCACTGAAGCTTTCTTT.

The rearrangement joins TRBV4-2 to TRBJ2-2; the D is unclear. Trimming stripped 2 bases from V and 6 bases from J, with 16 bases between. Germline V gene data show CDR1 as LGHNA and CDR2 as YNFKEQ. The CDR3 runs 16 residues. The chain's CDR3 is CASSQPLESVSGELFF. In DNA form, the CDR3 reads TGTGCCAGCAGCCAACCTCTAGAGTCCGTTTCCGGGGAGCTGTTTTTT.

This chain uses TRBV5-1 with TRBJ2-6; 8 nucleotides match TRBD1. The CDR3 runs to 16 residues. Germline V lookup: CDR1 SGHRS, CDR2 YFSETQ. The V segment lost 5 bases and the J segment 0 bases; nucleotides outside the gene matches: 4. For the CDR3, the DNA is TGCGCCAGCAGGGACAGGGCGAGCTCTGGGGCCAACGTCCTGACTTTC. Protein: CASRDRASSGANVLTF.

J is TRBJ2-1 and V is TRBV7-9, with 8 bases lining up with TRBD1. The CDR3 extends over 15 amino acids. The trim removed 5 bases at V and 3 bases at J, leaving 6 bases unmatched. CDR1 SEHNR and CDR2 FQNEAQ come from the germline V gene (reference sequence). The CDR3: CASSNRQGLYNEQFF. The CDR3 DNA sequence: TGTGCCAGCAGCAATAGACAGGGGCTCTACAATGAGCAGTTCTTC.